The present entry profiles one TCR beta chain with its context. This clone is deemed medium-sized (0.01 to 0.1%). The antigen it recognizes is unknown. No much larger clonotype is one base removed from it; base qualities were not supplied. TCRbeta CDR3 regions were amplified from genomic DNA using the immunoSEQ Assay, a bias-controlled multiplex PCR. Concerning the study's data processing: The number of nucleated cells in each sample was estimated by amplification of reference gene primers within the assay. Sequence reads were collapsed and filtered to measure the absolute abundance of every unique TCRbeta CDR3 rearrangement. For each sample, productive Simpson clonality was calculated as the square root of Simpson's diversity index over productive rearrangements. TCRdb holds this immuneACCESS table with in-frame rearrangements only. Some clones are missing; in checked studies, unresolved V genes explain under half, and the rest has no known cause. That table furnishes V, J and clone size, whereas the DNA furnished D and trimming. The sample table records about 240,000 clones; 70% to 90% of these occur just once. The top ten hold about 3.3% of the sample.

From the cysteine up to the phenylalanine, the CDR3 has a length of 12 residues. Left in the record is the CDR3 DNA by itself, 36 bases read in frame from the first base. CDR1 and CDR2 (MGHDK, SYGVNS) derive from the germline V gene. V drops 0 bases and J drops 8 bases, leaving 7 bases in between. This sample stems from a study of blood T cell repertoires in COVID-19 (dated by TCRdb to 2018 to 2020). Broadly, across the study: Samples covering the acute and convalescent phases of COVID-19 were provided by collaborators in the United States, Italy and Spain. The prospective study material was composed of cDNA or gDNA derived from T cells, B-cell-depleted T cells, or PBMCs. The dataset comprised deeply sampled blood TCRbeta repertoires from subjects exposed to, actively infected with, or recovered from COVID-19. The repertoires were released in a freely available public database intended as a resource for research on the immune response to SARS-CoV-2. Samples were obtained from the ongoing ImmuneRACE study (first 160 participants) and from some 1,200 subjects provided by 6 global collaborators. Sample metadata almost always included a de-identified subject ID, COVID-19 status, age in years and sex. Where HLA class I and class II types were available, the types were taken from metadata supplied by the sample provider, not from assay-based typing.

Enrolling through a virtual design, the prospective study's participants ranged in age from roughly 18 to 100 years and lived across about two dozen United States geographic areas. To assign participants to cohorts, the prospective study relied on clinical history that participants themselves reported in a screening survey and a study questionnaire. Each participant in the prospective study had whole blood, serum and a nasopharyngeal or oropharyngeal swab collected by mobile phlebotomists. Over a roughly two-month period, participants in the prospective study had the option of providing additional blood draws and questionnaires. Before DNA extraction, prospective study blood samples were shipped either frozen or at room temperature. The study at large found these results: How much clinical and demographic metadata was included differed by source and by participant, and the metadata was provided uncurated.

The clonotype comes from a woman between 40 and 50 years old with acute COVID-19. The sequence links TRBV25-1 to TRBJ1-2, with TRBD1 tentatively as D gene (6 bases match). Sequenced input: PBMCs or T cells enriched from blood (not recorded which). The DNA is TGTGCCAGCAGTGAATATGGGGGCGGCTACACCTTC. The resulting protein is CASSEYGGGYTF.